These 30 T cell receptor beta chains were all obtained from the same sample, sequenced in a study of cytomegalovirus exposure and HLA in healthy donors. The PCR ran on 60 Vbeta and 13 Jbeta primers. Assay used: immunoSEQ multiplex PCR; TCRdb lists only in-frame clones, some missing. The table shows 100,000 or so clones, with 65% to 80% occurring only once. Sample: PBMCs. The receptors shown here come from a female donor in good health and CMV-seronegative.

The V and J genes are TRBV6-5 and TRBJ1-1, with TRBD1 matching over 7 bases. Germline V gene sequence: CDR1 MNHEY, CDR2 SVGAGI. With 8 bases clipped from V and 4 bases from J, the junction kept 10 bases outside the gene matches. The CDR3 covers 14 residues. This CDR3 is CASETRGRGTEAFF. CDR3 bases: TGTGCCAGCGAAACCAGGGGGAGAGGCACTGAAGCTTTCTTT.

The chain recombines TRBV9 with TRBJ2-1, with TRBD2 matching 8 bases. The V gene's germline CDR1 is SGDLS and CDR2 YYNGEE. With V trimmed by 4 bases and J by 8 bases, 5 bases remained unmatched. This CDR3 spans 13 amino acids. In DNA, the CDR3 is TGTGCCAGCAGCTCGGGGGGGCTCGATGAGCAGTTCTTC. It encodes CASSSGGLDEQFF.

This clone has just one count. The chain employs TRBV5-1 and TRBJ2-2, with 8 bases lining up with TRBD1. V was clipped by 0 bases and J by 5 bases; unmatched bases: 9. The CDR3 is 17 amino acids. CDR1 and CDR2 (germline): SGHRS, YFSETQ. Written as DNA, the CDR3 is TGCGCCAGCAGCTTGGCGGCAGGGGGCATATTGACCGGGGAGCTGTTTTTT. Amino acid sequence: CASSLAAGGILTGELFF.

The chain recombines TRBV7-2 with TRBJ2-5; maybe TRBD2 (6 bases). The CDR3 totals 14 residues. Trimming shortened V by 4 bases and J by 2 bases, and 11 bases separated the two germline ends. Per the germline V gene, CDR1 is SGHTA and CDR2 is FQGNSA. CDR3 loop: CASSYRDSQETQYF. DNA of the CDR3: TGTGCCAGCAGCTACCGGGACTCTCAAGAGACCCAGTACTTC.

The chain is built from TRBV11-2 and TRBJ1-1; 9 bases map to TRBD1. V was pared by 4 bases and J by 9 bases, with 9 bases of the junction left unmatched. Germline V lookup: CDR1 SGHAT, CDR2 FQNNGV. This CDR3 is built from 14 residues. The CDR3 loop reads CASSSGTGQVKAFF. For the CDR3, the DNA is TGTGCCAGCAGCTCCGGGACAGGGCAGGTAAAAGCTTTCTTT.

This clone was detected only once. J is TRBJ2-3 and V is TRBV7-8; 14 nucleotides line up with TRBD2. After removal of 4 bases from V and 2 bases from J, the junction contained 11 bases not matched to a gene. The germline CDR1 and CDR2 sequences are SGHVS and FQNEAQ. This CDR3 has 19 amino acids. The CDR3 nucleotides read TGTGCCAGCAGCTCCCGACTAGCGGGGGGGGGAGGGGCCACAGATACGCAGTATTTT. This gives the protein CASSSRLAGGGGATDTQYF.

The V and J genes are TRBV19 and TRBJ1-2, with D uncertain. The V gene lost 7 bases and the J gene lost 6 bases, with 21 bases spanning the gap. The CDR3 contains 15 residues. Germline V gene data show CDR1 as LNHDA and CDR2 as SQIVND (reference sequence). The CDR3 DNA sequence: TGTGCCAGTACCTATAATATTGGAGGTGGCGATGGCTACACCTTC. This encodes CASTYNIGGGDGYTF.

The chain uses TRBV6-5 and TRBJ2-4; 7 bases match TRBD1. Trimming at V came to 5 bases and at J to 8 bases, leaving 12 bases not matched to a gene. CDR1 MNHEY and CDR2 SVGAGI come from the germline V gene. The CDR3 runs to 15 residues. CDR3 amino acids: CASSLRGLQTDIQYF. In DNA, the CDR3 is TGTGCCAGCAGTCTTAGGGGGCTCCAAACGGACATTCAGTACTTC.

Turning to this clone: Other nucleotide sequences in the sample specify the same CDR3. This chain joins TRBV19 and TRBJ1-5; D perhaps matches TRBD1 (5 bases). V lost 3 bases and J lost 2, with 11 bases in between. Germline V gene data show CDR1 as LNHDA and CDR2 as SQIVND (reference sequence). The CDR3 covers 15 residues. The CDR3 DNA follows: TGTGCCAGTAGTATTGTCCCGGGGGGCAATCAGCCCCAGCATTTT. Residues: CASSIVPGGNQPQHF.

Here the CDR3 DNA reads TGTGCCAGCAGTGAGGGTAACAGGGAATCCGGGGAGCTGTTTTTT. Translation: CASSEGNRESGELFF. The genes are TRBV25-1 and TRBJ2-2; D perhaps matches TRBD1 (6 bases). The CDR3 has 15 residues. Germline values: CDR1 MGHDK, CDR2 SYGVNS. V was trimmed by 3 bases and J by 6 bases, leaving 14 bases between them.

This sequence joins TRBV6-5 and TRBJ2-7, with D possibly TRBD2 on 5 matching bases. CDR1 is MNHEY and CDR2 is SVGAGI in the germline V gene. The ends were cut back, 3 bases at V and 2 bases at J, with 11 bases in the middle. CDR3 length equals 14 residues. This CDR3 is CASSYGERPYEQYF. The CDR3 DNA is TGTGCCAGCAGTTATGGGGAGCGGCCCTACGAGCAGTACTTC.

The V and J genes are TRBV6-5 and TRBJ1-1; 8 positions agree with TRBD1. The J segment lost 4 bases and the V segment lost 6 bases, leaving 7 bases of the junction unmatched. Germline CDR1 and CDR2: MNHEY and SVGAGI. There are 14 residues in the CDR3. CDR3 amino acids: CASSDYTGGTEAFF. The CDR3, as DNA: TGTGCCAGCAGCGATTACACAGGGGGCACTGAAGCTTTCTTT.

The chain employs TRBV2 and TRBJ2-7; a possible D gene is TRBD2 (5 bases). CDR1 SNHLY and CDR2 FYNNEI come from the germline V gene. The CDR3 is made up of 15 amino acids. V shed 5 bases and J shed 4 bases, with 18 bases lying between them. CDR3 region: CASSSWFGDKYEQYF. As DNA, the CDR3 is TGTGCCAGCAGTTCGTGGTTCGGGGATAAGTACGAGCAGTACTTC. Variable domain in full (rest from reference TRBV2 and TRBJ2-7): EPEVTQTPSHQVTQMGQEVILRCVPISNHLYFYWYRQILGQKVEFLVSFYNNEISEKSEIFDDQFSVERPDGSNFTLKIRSTKLEDSAMYFCASSSWFGDKYEQYFGPGTRLTVT.

Written as DNA, the CDR3 is TGTGCCTGGAGCCTTTTAGCGGGTACGGGCACCGGGGAGCTGTTTTTT. Translation: CAWSLLAGTGTGELFF. The rearrangement joins TRBV30 to TRBJ2-2; 7 bases fit TRBD2. This CDR3 is built from 16 residues. The V gene end was trimmed by 3 bases and the J gene end by 4 bases; junction bases not matched to a gene: 11. Germline values: CDR1 GTSNPN, CDR2 SVGIG (reference sequence).

The CDR3 DNA is TGTGCCAGTACCAATCGGGGACATGGAAACACCATATATTTT. This codes for CASTNRGHGNTIYF. The chain couples TRBV19 to TRBJ1-3; D possibly corresponds to TRBD1 (6 bases). The germline gives CDR1 LNHDA, CDR2 SQIVND (reference sequence). CDR3 length equals 14 residues. Deletions cut 7 bases from V and 3 bases from J, with 13 bases between.

V gene TRBV30 combines with J gene TRBJ1-6; D might be TRBD1 (6 bases). This CDR3 is built from 14 residues. Looked up from germline, CDR1 is GTSNPN and CDR2 is SVGIG (reference sequence). V was cut by 0 bases and J by 9 bases, with 12 bases left in between. CDR3 nucleotides: TGTGCCTGGAGTGTAGACAGGATAGGTTCACCCCTCCACTTT. Amino acids: CAWSVDRIGSPLHF.

This clone was recorded once. The rearrangement joins TRBV7-2 to TRBJ2-5; D may be TRBD2 (6 bases). The CDR3 length is 16 residues. Germline V gene sequence: CDR1 SGHTA, CDR2 FQGNSA. Trimming cost V 5 bases and J 5 bases, with 21 bases left between them. The CDR3 DNA reads TGTGCCAGCAGCCCCCTAGGAGGGGCTGTCCTGGAGACCCAGTACTTC. Its translation: CASSPLGGAVLETQYF.

The chain has TRBV30 and TRBJ1-6; D gene unclear. Trimming pared 0 bases from V and 9 bases from J, leaving 12 bases between. The germline gives CDR1 GTSNPN, CDR2 SVGIG (reference sequence). The CDR3 runs to 14 residues. CDR3 sequence (DNA): TGTGCCTGGAGTGTACGGGTCGGCGTTTCACCCCTCCACTTT. Translation: CAWSVRVGVSPLHF.

The V gene is TRBV29-1, the J gene TRBJ2-5; 10 bases fit TRBD1. V lost 5 bases and J lost 4; bases outside the gene matches: 4. This CDR3 contains 13 residues. CDR1 is SQVTM and CDR2 is ANQGSEA in the germline V gene. The CDR3: CSVTDRGRETQYF. The CDR3 nucleotides read TGCAGCGTTACTGACAGGGGGCGAGAGACCCAGTACTTC.

The chain has TRBV15 and TRBJ2-2; D perhaps matches TRBD1 (6 bases). The CDR3 has 16 residues. The V end lost 5 bases, the J end lost 1 base, and 14 bases lay between the germline ends. Germline CDR1 and CDR2: LNHNV and YYDKDF (reference sequence). CDR3 DNA sequence: TGTGCCACCAGCCGGGAATGGGGGCTGAACACCGGGGAGCTGTTTTTT. It is translated as CATSREWGLNTGELFF.

The rearrangement uses TRBV7-9 and TRBJ1-6; 11 nucleotides line up with TRBD1. CDR1 SEHNR and CDR2 FQNEAQ come from the germline V gene (reference sequence). The CDR3 loop spans 16 amino acids. V lost 4 bases, J lost 7 bases, and 6 bases stayed unmatched. CDR3 bases: TGTGCCAGCAGCTCTATGGGACAGGGGGTGAATTCACCCCTCCACTTT. It yields the protein CASSSMGQGVNSPLHF.

As regards this clone: A junction end diverges from the germline sequence, so it may reflect a read error. The chain employs TRBV6-5 and TRBJ1-1; maybe TRBD1 (5 bases). Germline CDR1 reads MNHEY; CDR2 reads SVGAGI. The CDR3 totals 14 residues. The CDR3 coding sequence is TGTGCCAGCACTTACCTTCAGGGGAACACTGAAGCTTTCTTT. This encodes CASTYLQGNTEAFF.

This chain links TRBV7-9 with TRBJ2-7; the D gene is possibly TRBD1 (6 bases). CDR1 is SEHNR, CDR2 FQNEAQ, per germline (reference sequence). V dropped 4 bases and J dropped 3 bases, with 10 bases sitting between them. This CDR3 is 13 amino acids long. In DNA form, the CDR3 reads TGTGCCAGCAGCTCCATGACAGGCTACGAGCAGTACTTC. Encoded protein: CASSSMTGYEQYF.

V gene TRBV19 combines with J gene TRBJ1-1, with no clear D. There are 13 residues in the CDR3. Per germline, CDR1 LNHDA and CDR2 SQIVND (reference sequence). Trimming stripped 4 bases from V and 6 bases from J, with 12 bases between. CDR3 loop: CASSTGDWSEAFF. CDR3 nucleotide sequence: TGTGCCAGTAGTACCGGGGATTGGTCTGAAGCTTTCTTT.

This chain links TRBV21-1 with TRBJ2-3; the D call of TRBD2 is as the table states it, not checked on the DNA. TRBV21-1 is labeled a pseudogene. This CDR3 spans 13 amino acids. The CDR3 loop reads CASSKGRGDTQYF. CDR3 nucleotides: TGTGCCAGCAGCAAAGGGCGGGGAGATACGCAGTATTTT.

The rearrangement joins TRBV25-1 to TRBJ1-5, with TRBD1 as a possible D gene (5 bases). This CDR3 is 14 amino acids long. V lost 4 bases, J lost 4 bases, and 11 bases lay in between. Germline V gene data show CDR1 as MGHDK and CDR2 as SYGVNS. The CDR3 region has the DNA TGTGCCAGCAGTGGGGAAGGGGTAAATCAGCCCCAGCATTTT. Its translation: CASSGEGVNQPQHF.

The chain links TRBV6-5 to TRBJ1-2; TRBD1 matches 10 bases. The CDR3 spans 15 residues. The V and J ends lost 0 bases and 4 bases, in that order; junction bases with no gene match: 2. Germline CDR1 reads MNHEY; CDR2 reads SVGAGI. The CDR3 nucleotides are TGTGCCAGCAGTTACTCGCGGACAGGGGGCTATGGCTACACCTTC. Protein sequence: CASSYSRTGGYGYTF.

CDR3 nucleotide sequence: TGTGCCAGCAGTTACTCCACAGGGGAGTCCTACAATGAGCAGTTCTTC. Encoded protein: CASSYSTGESYNEQFF. The chain is built from TRBV6-5 and TRBJ2-1, with 7 positions matching TRBD1. The CDR3 is 16 amino acids. J was trimmed by 1 base and V by 0 bases; bases with no gene match: 3. CDR1 MNHEY and CDR2 SVGAGI come from the germline V gene.

The chain has TRBV5-1 and TRBJ2-7; 7 bases fit TRBD1. CDR1 is SGHRS and CDR2 is YFSETQ in the germline V gene. CDR3 size: 15 residues. V gave up 4 bases and J gave up 0 bases; unmatched junction bases: 7. CDR3 sequence reads: CASSVDRDLSYEQYF. CDR3 nucleotide sequence: TGCGCCAGCAGCGTCGACAGGGACCTCTCCTACGAGCAGTACTTC.

The chain carries TRBV2 and TRBJ1-2, with 8 nucleotides matching TRBD1. This CDR3 has 13 residues. With 4 bases clipped from V and 8 bases from J, the junction kept 6 bases outside the gene matches. Germline-derived CDR1 and CDR2 are SNHLY and FYNNEI. The CDR3 spells CASSAQGEEGYTF. Here the CDR3 DNA reads TGTGCCAGCAGTGCACAGGGGGAAGAAGGCTACACCTTC.